The text below deals with one T cell receptor beta chain. What it binds is unknown. The CDR3 consists of 15 residues. Trimming stripped 2 bases from V and 2 bases from J, with 13 bases between. Germline V gene data show CDR1 as SGHNT and CDR2 as YYREEE (reference sequence). Recipients received nonmyeloablative bone marrow transplants from related graft donors, with transient mixed chimerism. Thawed PBMCs were FACS-sorted into unstimulated CD4+CD25+CD127- regulatory T cells, CD4+CD25- non-regulatory cells, CD4 and CD8 cells. TCRdb's table, derived via immunoSEQ multiplex PCR, lists solely in-frame clones and lacks some. The data contain roughly 64,000 clones, around 87% of them singletons. The sample comes from a study of Tregs in tolerant kidney transplant recipients. Study-level findings and limits: This study did not directly address biological reproducibility.

The sequence was obtained from a human patient who received a combined kidney and bone marrow transplant. Some T cells may possibly be graft donor cells. The J gene is TRBJ2-5, the V gene TRBV5-4; D possibly corresponds to TRBD2 (5 bases). This specimen consisted of CD4+ T cells from blood (PBMCs), obtained 6 months after the transplant. The CDR3 loop is CASSFNGVVQETQYF. CDR3 nucleotide sequence: TGTGCCAGCAGCTTTAACGGGGTAGTTCAAGAGACCCAGTACTTC.